The 10 T cell receptor beta chains in this list originate from one sample, sequenced in a study of identical twins. Via MiXCR, TCRdb re-called the 5' RACE reads, giving one row per CDR3 protein. The sample yields approximately 1.8 million distinct CDR3 sequences, less than 35% seen once. Sample: cord blood. Receptors originate from a newborn girl in good health.

CDR3 nucleotides: TGCAGTGCTCGGCGGGCGGCCTATAATTCACCCCTCCACTTT. It codes for CSARRAAYNSPLHF. The chain links TRBV20-1 to TRBJ1-6; D remains ambiguous. V lost 5 bases, J lost 2 bases, and 10 bases lay in between. The CDR3 is made up of 14 amino acids. The germline gives CDR1 DFQATT, CDR2 SNEGSKA (reference sequence).

This rearrangement joins TRBV20-1 to TRBJ2-7; 7 nucleotides line up with TRBD2. After removal of 1 base from V and 0 bases from J, the junction contained 6 bases not matched to a gene. Germline V gene data show CDR1 as DFQATT and CDR2 as SNEGSKA (reference sequence). This CDR3 region has 15 residues. In DNA, the CDR3 is TGCAGTGCTAGAGCTCTGGGGGACTACTCCTACGAGCAGTACTTC. It codes for CSARALGDYSYEQYF.

V and J are TRBV11-2 and TRBJ2-3; D unresolved. Per the germline V gene, CDR1 is SGHAT and CDR2 is FQNNGV. The CDR3 extends over 16 amino acids. Trimming removed 2 bases at V and 4 bases at J, with 16 bases between. The DNA of the CDR3 is TGTGCCAGCAGCTTACGGCGTGGACCTTCCGCAGATACGCAGTATTTT. Protein product: CASSLRRGPSADTQYF.

The chain has TRBV6-2 or TRBV6-3 and TRBJ2-7; 9 bases fit TRBD1. V trimming: 4 bases; J trimming: 0 bases; junction bases outside the gene matches: 13. CDR1 MNHEY and CDR2 SVGEGT come from the germline V gene. The CDR3 has 18 amino acids. In DNA, the CDR3 is TGTGCCAGCAGTTGCCTTCTAGTCCGGGACAGGGCCTCCTACGAGCAGTACTTC. Amino acid sequence: CASSCLLVRDRASYEQYF.

This clonotype was counted at least ten times. The chain carries TRBV13 and TRBJ2-1, with TRBD2 matching over 7 bases. CDR1 is PRHDT and CDR2 is FYEKMQ in the germline V gene (reference sequence). V dropped 5 bases and J dropped 0; count of bases not matched to a gene: 4. The CDR3 contains 15 residues. CDR3 sequence reads: CASSPRGDSYNEQFF. The CDR3 DNA reads as TGTGCCAGCAGCCCCCGGGGGGACTCCTACAATGAGCAGTTCTTC.

V gene TRBV5-1 combines with J gene TRBJ2-2; D may be TRBD1 (6 bases). Germline CDR1 is SGHRS and CDR2 is YFSETQ. V dropped 2 bases and J dropped 2 bases, with 16 bases sitting between them. This CDR3 is built from 17 residues. For the CDR3, the DNA is TGCGCCAGCAGCTTTAGGTCCAGGGGAGTAAACACCGGGGAGCTGTTTTTT. It is translated as CASSFRSRGVNTGELFF.

The chain combines TRBV5-1 with TRBJ2-2, with TRBD2 identical over 11 bases. Unmatched junction bases numbered 6, after V lost 1 base and J lost 4 bases. The V gene's germline CDR1 is SGHRS and CDR2 YFSETQ. CDR3 length: 17 amino acids. The CDR3: CASSLTETSGTTGELFF. CDR3 DNA: TGCGCCAGCAGCTTGACTGAGACTAGCGGGACCACCGGGGAGCTGTTTTTT.

This chain connects TRBV9 to TRBJ2-5; 12 nucleotides agree with TRBD2. With 3 bases clipped from V and 3 bases from J, the junction kept 3 bases outside the gene matches. In germline, CDR1 is SGDLS, CDR2 YYNGEE. This CDR3 contains 15 residues. The CDR3 spells CASSAWTSGKETQYF. As DNA, the CDR3 is TGTGCCAGCAGCGCATGGACTAGCGGGAAAGAGACCCAGTACTTC. Looking up the rest from reference TRBV9 and TRBJ2-5 gives the full variable domain: DSGVTQTPKHLITATGQRVTLRCSPRSGDLSVYWYQQSLDQGLQFLIQYYNGEERAKGNILERFSAQQFPDLHSELNLSSLELGDSALYFCASSAWTSGKETQYFGPGTRLLVL.

This clonotype was seen many times. The chain joins TRBV6-1 to TRBJ2-4; the match to TRBD1 covers 7 bases. The CDR3 is 14 amino acids. Germline CDR1 MNHNS, CDR2 SASEGT. The J segment lost 0 bases and the V segment lost 11 bases, leaving 7 bases of the junction unmatched. CDR3 region: CACGQDLAKNIQYF. CDR3 nucleotide sequence: TGTGCCTGTGGACAGGACCTAGCCAAAAACATTCAGTACTTC.

This clonotype was seen more than once but under ten times. The chain couples TRBV11-2 to TRBJ2-1, with D possibly TRBD1 on 6 matching bases. CDR1 is SGHAT, CDR2 FQNNGV, per germline. Between the trimmed V and J ends, which lost 5 bases and 4 bases, there was a span of 15 bases. The CDR3 spans 15 residues. The CDR3 region has the DNA TGTGCCAGCAGCACTAGACAGGCCCTTTACAATGAGCAGTTCTTC. This translates into CASSTRQALYNEQFF. Full variable domain (missing parts from reference TRBV11-2 and TRBJ2-1): EAGVAQSPRYKIIEKRQSVAFWCNPISGHATLYWYQQILGQGPKLLIQFQNNGVVDDSQLPKDRFSAERLKGVDSTLKIQPAKLEDSAVYLCASSTRQALYNEQFFGPGTRLTVL.